These T cell receptor beta chains were read from a single sample in a study of T cells expressing NK-cell markers. TCRdb reprocessed the 5' RACE reads, with one entry per CDR3 protein and no DNA. This repertoire includes some 500,000 distinct CDR3 sequences. Sequencing input: blood T cells: a sorted CD56 or NKG2C T cell subset, CD4+ or CD8+ T cells, or bulk PBMC T cells (not recorded which). The receptors here all came from a woman aged 45-65 years in good health. Both conserved end residues are part of each CDR3. Fields, in order: J gene, V gene, CDR3 length, CDR3 protein.

J: TRBJ2-3
V: TRBV20-1
length: 14
CDR3: CSARFGASTDTQYF

J: TRBJ1-4
V: TRBV7-8
length: 14
CDR3: CASSPRTANEKLFF

J: TRBJ2-6
V: TRBV9
length: 13
CDR3: CASTPHDPGVLTF

J: TRBJ2-3
V: TRBV27
length: 16
CDR3: CASSSLTSGYTDTQYF

J: TRBJ2-2
V: TRBV11-2
length: 15
CDR3: CASKEYSLGTGELFF

J: TRBJ2-2
V: TRBV5-1
length: 17
CDR3: CASSSTSFGANTGELFF

J: TRBJ2-3
V: TRBV12-3/TRBV12-4
length: 17
CDR3: CASSLALSGASTDTQYF

J: TRBJ1-3
V: TRBV7-2
length: 16
CDR3: CASSLAGTATGNTIYF

J: TRBJ2-5
V: TRBV2
length: 15
CDR3: CASSETGTLRETQYF

J: TRBJ2-5
V: TRBV20-1
length: 12
CDR3: CSARLVEETQYF

J: TRBJ1-5
V: TRBV5-1
length: 14
CDR3: CALRGKEGNQPQHF

J: TRBJ2-1
V: TRBV11-3
length: 17
CDR3: CASSLTQLAGGINEQFF

J: TRBJ2-5
V: TRBV5-1
length: 14
CDR3: CASSLSRSRETQYF

J: TRBJ1-3
V: TRBV14
length: 16
CDR3: CASSRIRDRPGNTIYF

J: TRBJ2-5
V: TRBV5-1
length: 13
CDR3: CASSLQAGETQYF

J: TRBJ1-1
V: TRBV7-9
length: 14
CDR3: CASSISSGGTEAFF

J: TRBJ1-5
V: TRBV5-1
length: 14
CDR3: CASSPGTPNQPQHF

J: TRBJ2-5
V: TRBV5-6
length: 14
CDR3: CASSYIAVQETQYF

J: TRBJ2-1
V: TRBV4-1
length: 15
CDR3: CASSQERKTPREQFF

J: TRBJ2-3
V: TRBV12-3/TRBV12-4
length: 11
CDR3: CASSFRAAQYF

J: TRBJ2-2
V: TRBV5-1
length: 15
CDR3: CASSFGLGGTGELFF

J: TRBJ2-5
V: TRBV20-1
length: 13
CDR3: CSAKASVKETQYF

J: TRBJ1-4
V: TRBV12-3/TRBV12-4
length: 13
CDR3: CASSISRNEKLFF

J: TRBJ1-1
V: TRBV12-3/TRBV12-4
length: 12
CDR3: CASSSTGGFAFF

J: TRBJ2-1
V: TRBV20-1
length: 13
CDR3: CSARLAFHNEQFF

J: TRBJ1-3
V: TRBV7-9
length: 16
CDR3: CASSLAGTFSGNTIYF

J: TRBJ2-3
V: TRBV5-1
length: 12
CDR3: CASSSPTDTQYF

J: TRBJ2-1
V: TRBV4-1
length: 16
CDR3: CASSQGSSGRHNEQFF

J: TRBJ2-7
V: TRBV30
length: 16
CDR3: CAWGPWRAGDSYEQYF

J: TRBJ2-2
V: TRBV4-1
length: 15
CDR3: CASRGLAGAGGELFF

J: TRBJ1-2
V: TRBV11-2
length: 12
CDR3: CASSSILGGYTF

J: TRBJ2-5
V: TRBV7-8
length: 15
CDR3: CASSLALAERETQYF

J: TRBJ1-3
V: TRBV7-9
length: 16
CDR3: CASSTGRTGSGNTIYF

J: TRBJ1-4
V: TRBV2
length: 20
CDR3: CASSEAAWTRRHGTNEKLFF

J: TRBJ1-1
V: TRBV7-6
length: 13
CDR3: CASSQTLRTEAFF

J: TRBJ2-7
V: TRBV4-2
length: 16
CDR3: CASSQETSGRFYEQYF

J: TRBJ2-5
V: TRBV20-1
length: 13
CDR3: CSAGLAPQETQYF

J: TRBJ2-2
V: TRBV6-5
length: 14
CDR3: CASSSSGGPGELFF

J: TRBJ1-1
V: TRBV20-1
length: 14
CDR3: CSARDEYGVGEAFF

J: TRBJ2-2
V: TRBV5-1
length: 15
CDR3: CASSLLSGTAGELFF

J: TRBJ1-2
V: TRBV6-5
length: 12
CDR3: CASRRQAYGYTF

J: TRBJ2-1
V: TRBV11-2
length: 13
CDR3: CASSSNRVNEQFF

J: TRBJ1-6
V: TRBV6-5
length: 14
CDR3: CASSIQGDNSPLHF

J: TRBJ2-5
V: TRBV5-1
length: 12
CDR3: CASSLLKETQYF

J: TRBJ2-5
V: TRBV29-1
length: 15
CDR3: CSVGGGARRQETQYF

J: TRBJ2-7
V: TRBV12-3/TRBV12-4
length: 13
CDR3: CASRVQGAYEQYF

J: TRBJ2-3
V: TRBV12-3/TRBV12-4
length: 18
CDR3: CASSLTRTSLKGTDTQYF

J: TRBJ2-3
V: TRBV7-9
length: 14
CDR3: CASSPWGITDTQYF

J: TRBJ2-3
V: TRBV2
length: 12
CDR3: CASSAAPPTQYF

J: TRBJ2-1
V: TRBV29-1
length: 11
CDR3: CSVAPPAEQFF

J: TRBJ2-1
V: TRBV5-1
length: 11
CDR3: CASSLAAEQFF

J: TRBJ2-5
V: TRBV10-1
length: 15
CDR3: CASSEVDRGPETQYF

J: TRBJ2-1
V: TRBV7-9
length: 17
CDR3: CASSLVRGGGSYNEQFF

J: TRBJ2-1
V: TRBV11-2
length: 15
CDR3: CASSPLGGRADEQFF

J: TRBJ2-3
V: TRBV5-5
length: 16
CDR3: CASSPGASPHTDTQYF

J: TRBJ2-5
V: TRBV7-2
length: 13
CDR3: CASSKGGTETQYF

J: TRBJ2-1
V: TRBV4-1
length: 18
CDR3: CASSQVGFKASGRAEQFF

J: TRBJ2-3
V: TRBV11-2
length: 15
CDR3: CASSFDRAYTDTQYF

J: TRBJ2-5
V: TRBV24-1
length: 15
CDR3: CATSRSGSAQETQYF

J: TRBJ2-1
V: TRBV12-3/TRBV12-4
length: 13
CDR3: CASSLGPNNEQFF